The TCR beta chain described here comes from a study of early T cells in non-severe SARS-CoV-2 infection. Attached unique molecular identifiers marked individual cDNA molecules. TCRdb passed the 5' RACE reads through MiXCR, listing each CDR3 protein once. Counted here are about 58,000 distinct CDR3 sequences, about an eighth occurring once; the ten biggest clones make up less than 4.5%. Germline V gene sequence: CDR1 MDHEN, CDR2 SYDVKM. V dropped 2 bases and J dropped 5 bases, with 6 bases sitting between them. There are 12 residues in the CDR3. Material for sequencing was whole blood. The receptor was derived from an adult who was a healthcare worker with PCR-confirmed SARS-CoV-2 infection or an uninfected control (not recorded which). This chain joins TRBV28 and TRBJ1-1, with D unclear. CDR3 region: CASSLELTEAFF. The DNA for the CDR3 is TGTGCCAGCAGTTTAGAGTTAACTGAAGCTTTCTTT. Full variable domain (remainder filled in from reference TRBV28 and TRBJ1-1): DVKVTQSSRYLVKRTGEKVFLECVQDMDHENMFWYRQDPGLGLRLIYFSYDVKMKEKGDIPEGYSVSREKKERFSLILESASTNQTSMYLCASSLELTEAFFGQGTRLTVV.